This T cell receptor (beta chain) was obtained from a study of T cells in Graves' hyperthyroidism and ophthalmopathy. Study at large: Blood was drawn when the patient was first diagnosed and still untreated.

What was amplified from RNA transcripts were TCR beta CDR3 regions. First-round RT-PCR with HTBI primers amplified the TCR CDR3 region. TCRdb processed the multiplex PCR reads anew with MiXCR; each CDR3 protein has one entry. This table holds 400,000 to 600,000 distinct CDR3 sequences, around 20% found once. Deletions cut 3 bases from V and 5 bases from J, with 13 bases between. This CDR3 has 14 amino acids. Germline CDR1 reads GTSNPN; CDR2 reads SVGIG (reference sequence). This clonotype turned up a few times. V usage is TRBV30 and J usage is TRBJ2-2; no clear D gene. This clonotype was obtained from a man aged 18 to 35 with Graves' hyperthyroidism. Material: blood. Here the CDR3 DNA reads TGTGCCTGGAGGGATGTAGTAGGAACCGGGGAGCTGTTTTTT. As protein: CAWRDVVGTGELFF. The full variable domain, completed using reference TRBV30 and TRBJ2-2, is SQTIHQWPATLVQPVGSPLSLECTVEGTSNPNLYWYRQAAGRGLQLLFYSVGIGQISSEVPQNLSASRPQDRQFILSSKKLLLSDSGFYLCAWRDVVGTGELFFGEGSRLTVL.